This T cell receptor beta chain was captured in a study of T cells after yellow fever vaccination. General study results and limits: Primary-vaccination clones mostly resurfaced post-booster (around 95% CD4, just under 90% CD8).

This clonotype occurred a few times. Antigen unknown. MiXCR, applied by TCRdb to the 5' RACE reads, yields one record per CDR3 protein. The sample carries hundreds of thousands of distinct CDR3 sequences, about a sixth recorded once. The clonotype originates from a man between 18 and 29 years old who received the YFV17D yellow fever vaccine. The sample consisted of PBMCs, taken about 5 days after the first yellow fever vaccination.

The CDR3 bases are TGTGCCAGCTCGCGGGACATCGACGAGCAGTACTTC. Its translation: CASSRDIDEQYF. This chain links TRBV18 with TRBJ2-7, with D perhaps given as TRBD1 or TRBD2 (6 bases each). The germline V and J ends were trimmed by 6 bases and 5 bases, with 11 bases remaining between them. Per the germline V gene, CDR1 is KGHSH and CDR2 is LQKENI. CDR3 length: 12 amino acids.